These 5 T cell receptor beta chains were all obtained from the same sample, sequenced in a study of cytomegalovirus exposure and HLA in healthy donors. The data were produced by immunoSEQ multiplex PCR, yet TCRdb's version contains in-frame clones alone and is incomplete. The data show 150,000 to 200,000 clones, about nine tenths seen once. Sequencing input: PBMCs. The origin of the receptors is a woman aged 25-40 years in good health and CMV-seronegative.

CDR3 amino acids: CASSPPGRYEQYF. In DNA, the CDR3 is TGTGCCAGCAGCCCCCCGGGGAGATACGAGCAGTACTTC. V gene TRBV7-9 combines with J gene TRBJ2-7, with D possibly being TRBD2 (5 bases). With 5 bases removed from V and 4 bases from J, the gap between germline ends came to 12 bases. Germline CDR1 and CDR2: SEHNR and FQNEAQ (reference sequence). The CDR3 contains 13 residues.

The rearrangement joins TRBV5-1 to TRBJ1-2, with 10 nucleotides matching TRBD1. Trimming removed 3 bases from V and 5 bases from J; junction bases left unmatched: 13. Looked up from germline, CDR1 is SGHRS and CDR2 is YFSETQ. The CDR3 spans 17 residues. This chain's CDR3 is CASSSGRLTGGGYGYTF. The CDR3 region has the DNA TGCGCCAGCAGCTCCGGCCGGTTGACAGGGGGCGGGTATGGCTACACCTTC.

The chain recombines TRBV7-6 with TRBJ2-7; 8 bases agree with TRBD2. There are 15 residues in the CDR3. Trimming removed 2 bases from V and 6 bases from J; junction bases left unmatched: 9. Germline V gene lookup returns CDR1 SGHVS and CDR2 FNYEAQ. The CDR3 sequence is CASSLSGASGSEQYF. The CDR3 DNA sequence: TGTGCCAGCAGCTTAAGTGGTGCCAGCGGGAGCGAGCAGTACTTC.

The chain links TRBV28 to TRBJ2-7, with unresolved D. V was cut by 3 bases and J by 5 bases, with 14 bases left in between. The CDR3 contains 14 residues. In germline, CDR1 is MDHEN, CDR2 SYDVKM. The DNA for the CDR3 is TGTGCCAGCAGTTTTGACCTCTTGGCCAACGAGCAGTACTTC. This encodes CASSFDLLANEQYF.

This sequence joins TRBV7-2 and TRBJ2-3, with 14 positions matching TRBD2. The V segment lost 5 bases and the J segment 3 bases; nucleotides outside the gene matches: 4. Germline-derived CDR1 and CDR2 are SGHTA and FQGNSA. The CDR3 length is 16 residues. The CDR3 protein is CASSRGTSGSTDTQYF. The CDR3 DNA sequence: TGTGCCAGCAGCAGAGGGACTAGCGGGAGTACAGATACGCAGTATTTT.